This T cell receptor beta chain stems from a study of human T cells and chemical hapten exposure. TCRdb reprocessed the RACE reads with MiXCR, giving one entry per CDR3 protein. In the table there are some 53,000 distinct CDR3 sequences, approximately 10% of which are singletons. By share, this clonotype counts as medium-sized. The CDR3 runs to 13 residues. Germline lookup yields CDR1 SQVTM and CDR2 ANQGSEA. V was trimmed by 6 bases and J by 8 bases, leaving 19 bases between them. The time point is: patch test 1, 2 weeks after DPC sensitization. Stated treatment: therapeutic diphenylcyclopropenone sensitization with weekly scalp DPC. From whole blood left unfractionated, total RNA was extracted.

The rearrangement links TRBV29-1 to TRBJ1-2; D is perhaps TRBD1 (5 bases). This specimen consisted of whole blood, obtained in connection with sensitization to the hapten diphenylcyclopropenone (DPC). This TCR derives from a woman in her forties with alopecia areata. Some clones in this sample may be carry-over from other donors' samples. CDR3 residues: CSVLVTGPVGYTF. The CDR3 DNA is TGCAGCGTCCTGGTTACAGGCCCAGTCGGCTACACCTTC. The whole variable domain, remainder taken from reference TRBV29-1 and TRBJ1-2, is SAVISQKPSRDICQRGTSLTIQCQVDSQVTMMFWYRQQPGQSLTLIATANQGSEATYESGFVIDKFPISRPNLTFSTLTVSNMSPEDSSIYLCSVLVTGPVGYTFGSGTRLTVV.